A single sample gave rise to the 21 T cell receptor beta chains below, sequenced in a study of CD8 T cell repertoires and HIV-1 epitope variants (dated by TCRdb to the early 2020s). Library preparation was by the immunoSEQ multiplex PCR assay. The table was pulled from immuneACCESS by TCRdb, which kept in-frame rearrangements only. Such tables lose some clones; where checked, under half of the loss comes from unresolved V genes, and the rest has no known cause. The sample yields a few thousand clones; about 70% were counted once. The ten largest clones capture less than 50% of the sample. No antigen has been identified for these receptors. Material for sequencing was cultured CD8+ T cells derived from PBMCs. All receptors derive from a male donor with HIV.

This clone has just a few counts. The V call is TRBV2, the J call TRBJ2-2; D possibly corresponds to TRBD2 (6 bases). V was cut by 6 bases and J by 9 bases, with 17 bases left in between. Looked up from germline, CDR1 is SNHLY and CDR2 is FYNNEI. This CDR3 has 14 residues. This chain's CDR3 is CASSTGTGSWELFF. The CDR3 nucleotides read TGTGCCAGCAGCACCGGGACTGGCTCCTGGGAGCTGTTTTTT.

The CDR3 sequence is CASSRQGPRDEQYF. The CDR3 region has the DNA TGTGCCAGCAGCCGACAGGGACCTCGAGACGAGCAGTACTTC. This chain links TRBV7-9 with TRBJ2-7; 7 bases agree with TRBD1. There are 14 residues in the CDR3. Germline-derived CDR1 and CDR2 are SEHNR and FQNEAQ (reference sequence). The V and J ends lost 5 bases and 5 bases, in that order; junction bases with no gene match: 9.

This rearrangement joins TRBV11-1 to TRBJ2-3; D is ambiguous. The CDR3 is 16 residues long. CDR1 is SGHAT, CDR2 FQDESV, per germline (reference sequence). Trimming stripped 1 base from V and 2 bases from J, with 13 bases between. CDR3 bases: TGTGCCAGCAGCTTAGTCCCTAGTCTTACCACAGATACGCAGTATTTT. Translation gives CASSLVPSLTTDTQYF.

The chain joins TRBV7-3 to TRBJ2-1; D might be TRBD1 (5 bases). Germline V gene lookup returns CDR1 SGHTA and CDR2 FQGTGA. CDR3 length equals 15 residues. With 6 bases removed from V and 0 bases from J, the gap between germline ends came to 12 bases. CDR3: CASSWRQSSYNEQFF. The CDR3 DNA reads TGTGCCAGCAGTTGGAGACAGAGCTCCTACAATGAGCAGTTCTTC.

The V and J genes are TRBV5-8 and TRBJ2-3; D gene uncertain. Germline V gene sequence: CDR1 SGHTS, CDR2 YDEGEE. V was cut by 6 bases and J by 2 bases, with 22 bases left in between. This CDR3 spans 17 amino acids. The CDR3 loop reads CASIYLPRGPITDTQYF. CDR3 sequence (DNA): TGTGCCAGCATCTACCTTCCCCGAGGACCCATCACAGATACGCAGTATTTT.

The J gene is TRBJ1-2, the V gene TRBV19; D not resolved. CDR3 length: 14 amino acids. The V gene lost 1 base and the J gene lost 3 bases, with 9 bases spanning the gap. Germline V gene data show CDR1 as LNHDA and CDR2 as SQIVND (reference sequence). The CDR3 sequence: CASSIVILDYGYTF. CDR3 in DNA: TGTGCCAGTAGTATAGTGATCCTTGACTATGGCTACACCTTC.

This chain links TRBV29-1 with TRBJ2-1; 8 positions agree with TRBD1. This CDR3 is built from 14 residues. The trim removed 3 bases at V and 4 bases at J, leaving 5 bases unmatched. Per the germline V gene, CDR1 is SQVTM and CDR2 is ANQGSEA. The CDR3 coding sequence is TGCAGCGTTGACCACTGGGACAGGTACAATGAGCAGTTCTTC. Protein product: CSVDHWDRYNEQFF.

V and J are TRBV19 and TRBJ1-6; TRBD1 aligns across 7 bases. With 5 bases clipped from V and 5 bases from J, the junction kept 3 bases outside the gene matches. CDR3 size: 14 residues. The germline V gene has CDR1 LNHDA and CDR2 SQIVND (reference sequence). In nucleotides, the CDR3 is TGTGCCAGTAGTGGGACAGCAGATAATTCACCCCTCCACTTT. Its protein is CASSGTADNSPLHF.

The CDR3 reads CASSRSAGPYNEQFF. DNA for the CDR3: TGTGCCAGCAGCCGCAGTGCCGGACCGTACAATGAGCAGTTCTTC. This rearrangement joins TRBV13 to TRBJ2-1; no reliable D call. The CDR3 runs to 15 residues. CDR1 is PRHDT, CDR2 FYEKMQ, per germline (reference sequence). V was cut by 5 bases and J by 4 bases, with 15 bases left in between.

CDR3 DNA: TGTGCCAGTAGTACCGGGCCCGAAACAGATACGCAGTATTTT. Residues: CASSTGPETDTQYF. The chain carries TRBV19 and TRBJ2-3; D is ambiguous. CDR3 length equals 14 residues. The germline V gene encodes CDR1 LNHDA and CDR2 SQIVND (reference sequence). Trimming shortened V by 4 bases and J by 3 bases, and 11 bases separated the two germline ends.

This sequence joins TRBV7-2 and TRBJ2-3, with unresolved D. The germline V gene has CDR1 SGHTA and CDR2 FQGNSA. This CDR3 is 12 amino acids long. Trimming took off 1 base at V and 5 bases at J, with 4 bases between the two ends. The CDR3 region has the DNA TGTGCCAGCAGCTTAGATCTAGATACGCAGTATTTT. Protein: CASSLDLDTQYF.

CDR3 DNA: TGTGCCAGCAGAATCAAACCGAACACTGAAGCTTTCTTT. It codes for CASRIKPNTEAFF. The chain links TRBV28 to TRBJ1-1; D gene unclear. The CDR3 runs 13 residues. Germline V gene sequence: CDR1 MDHEN, CDR2 SYDVKM. The V end was cut by 6 bases, the J end by 1 base, with 9 bases between.

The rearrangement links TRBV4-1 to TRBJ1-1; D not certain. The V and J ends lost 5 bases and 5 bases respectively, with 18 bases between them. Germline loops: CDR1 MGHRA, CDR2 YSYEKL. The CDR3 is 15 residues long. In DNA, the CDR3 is TGCGCCAGCAGCGCCGGAGATGGGTCTGAAACTGAAGCTTTCTTT. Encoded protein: CASSAGDGSETEAFF.

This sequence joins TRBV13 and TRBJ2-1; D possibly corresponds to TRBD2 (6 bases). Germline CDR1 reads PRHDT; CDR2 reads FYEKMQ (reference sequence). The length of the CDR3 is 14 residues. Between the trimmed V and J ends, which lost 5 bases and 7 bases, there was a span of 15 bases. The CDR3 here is CASSSRTGGNEQFF. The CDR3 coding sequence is TGTGCCAGCAGCAGCCGCACCGGGGGTAATGAGCAGTTCTTC.

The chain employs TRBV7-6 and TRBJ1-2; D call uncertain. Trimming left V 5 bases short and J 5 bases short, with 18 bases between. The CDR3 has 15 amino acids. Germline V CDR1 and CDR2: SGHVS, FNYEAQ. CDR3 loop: CASSPGSGRLYGYTF. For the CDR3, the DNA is TGTGCCAGCAGCCCCGGGTCGGGCAGGCTGTATGGCTACACCTTC.

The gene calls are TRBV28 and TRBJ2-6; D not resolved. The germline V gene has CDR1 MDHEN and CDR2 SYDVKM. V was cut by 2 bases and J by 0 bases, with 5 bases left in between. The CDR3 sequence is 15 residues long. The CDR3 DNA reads TGTGCCAGCAGTTTAGTCCTCTCTGGGGCCAACGTCCTGACTTTC. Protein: CASSLVLSGANVLTF. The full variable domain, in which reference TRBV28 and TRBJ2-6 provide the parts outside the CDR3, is DVKVTQSSRYLVKRTGEKVFLECVQDMDHENMFWYRQDPGLGLRLIYFSYDVKMKEKGDIPEGYSVSREKKERFSLILESASTNQTSMYLCASSLVLSGANVLTFGAGSRLTVL.

The CDR3 nucleotides are TGTGCCAGCAGCTTTGAGGGAGGCAATGAGCAGTTCTTC. It specifies CASSFEGGNEQFF. The chain has TRBV11-3 and TRBJ2-1; perhaps TRBD2 as D (6 bases). CDR3 length equals 13 residues. The V gene's germline CDR1 is SGHNT and CDR2 YENEEA. V lost 3 bases and J 6 bases, leaving 9 bases between the germline ends.

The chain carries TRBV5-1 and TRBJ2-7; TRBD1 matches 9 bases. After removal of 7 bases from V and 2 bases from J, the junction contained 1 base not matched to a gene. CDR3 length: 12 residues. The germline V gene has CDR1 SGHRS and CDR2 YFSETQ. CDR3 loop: CASRDRAYEQYF. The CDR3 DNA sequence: TGCGCCAGCCGGGACAGGGCCTACGAGCAGTACTTC.

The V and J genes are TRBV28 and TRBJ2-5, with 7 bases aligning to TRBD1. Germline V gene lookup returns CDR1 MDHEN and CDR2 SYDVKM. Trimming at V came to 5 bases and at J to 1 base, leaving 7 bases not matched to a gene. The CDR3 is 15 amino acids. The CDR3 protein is CASSRESGGQETQYF. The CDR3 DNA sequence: TGTGCCAGCAGTCGTGAATCAGGGGGCCAAGAGACCCAGTACTTC. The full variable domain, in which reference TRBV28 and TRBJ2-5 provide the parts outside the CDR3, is DVKVTQSSRYLVKRTGEKVFLECVQDMDHENMFWYRQDPGLGLRLIYFSYDVKMKEKGDIPEGYSVSREKKERFSLILESASTNQTSMYLCASSRESGGQETQYFGPGTRLLVL.

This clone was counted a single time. Written as DNA, the CDR3 is TGCGCCAGCAGCTCGGGACTTCTGGGCCATGGGGATACGCAGTATTTT. Translated, it gives CASSSGLLGHGDTQYF. The chain couples TRBV5-1 to TRBJ2-3, with a weak D call TRBD2 (6 bases). Trimming stripped 3 bases from V and 6 bases from J, with 20 bases between. The CDR3 spans 16 residues. The germline CDR1 and CDR2 sequences are SGHRS and YFSETQ.

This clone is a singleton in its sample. Here the CDR3 reads CASSKEGLAISYNEQFF. Written as DNA, the CDR3 is TGTGCCAGCAGCAAAGAAGGACTAGCGATTTCCTACAATGAGCAGTTCTTC. J is TRBJ2-1 and V is TRBV21-1; the DNA was not compared with TRBD2, the D call given in the table. TRBV21-1 is tagged as a pseudogene. This CDR3 has 17 residues.